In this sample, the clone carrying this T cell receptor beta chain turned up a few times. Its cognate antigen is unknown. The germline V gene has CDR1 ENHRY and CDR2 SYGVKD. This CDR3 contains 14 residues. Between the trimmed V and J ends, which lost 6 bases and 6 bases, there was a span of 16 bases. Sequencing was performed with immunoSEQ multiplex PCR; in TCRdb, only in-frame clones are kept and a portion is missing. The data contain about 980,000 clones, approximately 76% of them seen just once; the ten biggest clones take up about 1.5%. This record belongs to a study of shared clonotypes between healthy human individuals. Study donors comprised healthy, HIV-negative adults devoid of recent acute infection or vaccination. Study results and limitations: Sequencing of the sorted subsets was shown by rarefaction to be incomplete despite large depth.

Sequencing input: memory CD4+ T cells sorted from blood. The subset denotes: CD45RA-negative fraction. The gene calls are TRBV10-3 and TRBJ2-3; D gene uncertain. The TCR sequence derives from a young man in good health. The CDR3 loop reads CAIRASSGVDTQYF. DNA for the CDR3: TGTGCCATCAGGGCCTCTTCGGGTGTGGATACGCAGTATTTT.